This T cell receptor beta chain derives from a study of technical replicates of blood from a few donors. Sequenced by immunoSEQ multiplex PCR; TCRdb stores in-frame clones only, minus some. The table records roughly 92,000 clones, 95% of them present only once. The sample holds one count of this clone. Germline CDR1 is MNHEY and CDR2 is SMNVEV (reference sequence). This CDR3 spans 15 amino acids. Trimming cost V 2 bases and J 4 bases; bases outside gene matches: 7. The TCR originated in a human donor in good health. The sequencing input was T cells isolated from PBMCs. This chain joins TRBV27 and TRBJ2-5; 7 bases line up with TRBD2. CDR3 nucleotides: TGTGCCAGCAGTTTACTGGGAGGGATGGGAGAGACCCAGTACTTC. Its translation: CASSLLGGMGETQYF.